This record concerns one T cell receptor (beta chain) sequence. Assay used: immunoSEQ multiplex PCR; TCRdb lists only in-frame clones, some missing. The table shows about 160,000 clones, with roughly 80% occurring only once. This specimen belongs to a study of blood T cell repertoires in COVID-19. The wider study: PBMCs, B-cell-depleted T cells, or T cells were the source of the cDNA or gDNA that made up the material.

The CDR3 spans 13 residues. The germline V gene encodes CDR1 KGHDR and CDR2 SFDVKD. V lost 2 bases to trimming and J lost 8 bases, with 10 bases between them. The V and J genes are TRBV24-1 and TRBJ2-3, with D tentatively TRBD2 (5 bases). Sequenced material: peripheral blood. The source is a man in his 60s with acute or convalescent COVID-19. This CDR3 is CATSDSDGLTQYF. CDR3 nucleotide sequence: TGTGCCACCAGTGATTCTGACGGACTTACGCAGTATTTT.